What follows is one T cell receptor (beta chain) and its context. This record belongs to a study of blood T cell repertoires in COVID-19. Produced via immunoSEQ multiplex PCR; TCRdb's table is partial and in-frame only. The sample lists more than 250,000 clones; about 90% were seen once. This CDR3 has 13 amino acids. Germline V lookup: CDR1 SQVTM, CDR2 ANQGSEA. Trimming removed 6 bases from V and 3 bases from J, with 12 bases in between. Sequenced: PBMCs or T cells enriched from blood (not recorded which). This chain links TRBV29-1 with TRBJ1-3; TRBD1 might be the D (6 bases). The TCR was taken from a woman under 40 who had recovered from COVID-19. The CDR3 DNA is TGCAGCGTAGCGGGGGCTGGTGGAAACACCATATATTTT. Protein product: CSVAGAGGNTIYF.